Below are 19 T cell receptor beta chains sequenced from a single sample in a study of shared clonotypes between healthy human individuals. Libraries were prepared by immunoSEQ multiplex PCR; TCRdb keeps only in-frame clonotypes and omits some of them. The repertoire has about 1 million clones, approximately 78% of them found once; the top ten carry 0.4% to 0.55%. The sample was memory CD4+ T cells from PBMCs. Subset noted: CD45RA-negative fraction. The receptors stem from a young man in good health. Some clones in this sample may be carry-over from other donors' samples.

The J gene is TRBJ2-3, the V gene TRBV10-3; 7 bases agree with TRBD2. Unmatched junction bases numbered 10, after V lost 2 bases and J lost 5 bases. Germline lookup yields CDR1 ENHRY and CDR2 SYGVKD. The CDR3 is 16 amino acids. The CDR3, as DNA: TGTGCCATCAGTGAGCCGACGGGGGGTTGGGGAGATACGCAGTATTTT. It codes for CAISEPTGGWGDTQYF.

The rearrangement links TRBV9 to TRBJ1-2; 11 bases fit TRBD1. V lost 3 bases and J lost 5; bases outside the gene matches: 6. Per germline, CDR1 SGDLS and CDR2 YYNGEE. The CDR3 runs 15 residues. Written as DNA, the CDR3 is TGTGCCAGCAGCGCCGGACAGGGGGCGGTGTATGGCTACACCTTC. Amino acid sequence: CASSAGQGAVYGYTF.

The CDR3, as DNA: TGTGCCAGCAGCAAGACAGGGGACGACACTGAAGCTTTCTTT. This encodes CASSKTGDDTEAFF. This chain connects TRBV21-1 to TRBJ1-1; the D call TRBD1 from the table was never checked on the DNA. TRBV21-1 is marked as a pseudogene. The CDR3 is made up of 14 amino acids.

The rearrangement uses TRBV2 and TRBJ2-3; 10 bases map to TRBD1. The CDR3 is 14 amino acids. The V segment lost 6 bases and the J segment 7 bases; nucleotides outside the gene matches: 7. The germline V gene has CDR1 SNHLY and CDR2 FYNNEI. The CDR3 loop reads CASRPGQGRNTQYF. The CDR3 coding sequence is TGTGCCAGCAGGCCGGGACAGGGGCGAAATACGCAGTATTTT. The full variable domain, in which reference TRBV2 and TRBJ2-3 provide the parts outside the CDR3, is EPEVTQTPSHQVTQMGQEVILRCVPISNHLYFYWYRQILGQKVEFLVSFYNNEISEKSEIFDDQFSVERPDGSNFTLKIRSTKLEDSAMYFCASRPGQGRNTQYFGPGTRLTVL.

CDR3 amino acids: CASSERGHRGFNEQYF. CDR3 DNA: TGTGCCAGCAGTGAACGAGGACACCGGGGGTTTAACGAGCAGTACTTC. V usage is TRBV6-1 and J usage is TRBJ2-7; D is perhaps TRBD2 (6 bases). This CDR3 is 16 amino acids long. The ends were cut back, 2 bases at V and 5 bases at J, with 19 bases in the middle. Germline V gene sequence: CDR1 MNHNS, CDR2 SASEGT.

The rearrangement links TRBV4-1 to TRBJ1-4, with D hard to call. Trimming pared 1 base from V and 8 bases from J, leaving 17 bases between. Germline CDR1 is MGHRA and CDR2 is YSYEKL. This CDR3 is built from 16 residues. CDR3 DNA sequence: TGCGCCAGCAGCCAAGCTATCCAACCCGGTGAGGAAAAACTGTTTTTT. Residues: CASSQAIQPGEEKLFF.

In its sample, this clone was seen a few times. CDR3 amino acids: CASSVFPRGNTEAFF. Written as DNA, the CDR3 is TGTGCCAGCAGCGTTTTTCCCAGGGGTAACACTGAAGCTTTCTTT. The chain couples TRBV9 to TRBJ1-1; tentatively, D is TRBD1 (6 bases). V was cut by 2 bases and J by 2 bases, with 13 bases left in between. From germline, CDR1 is SGDLS and CDR2 YYNGEE. The CDR3 runs to 15 residues. Based on the CDR3 plus reference TRBV9 and TRBJ1-1, the full variable domain is DSGVTQTPKHLITATGQRVTLRCSPRSGDLSVYWYQQSLDQGLQFLIQYYNGEERAKGNILERFSAQQFPDLHSELNLSSLELGDSALYFCASSVFPRGNTEAFFGQGTRLTVV.

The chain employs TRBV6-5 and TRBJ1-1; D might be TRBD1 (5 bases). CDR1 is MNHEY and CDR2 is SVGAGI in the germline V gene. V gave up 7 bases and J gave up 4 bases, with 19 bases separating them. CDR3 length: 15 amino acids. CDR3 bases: TGTGCCAGCATTACCCCTCAGGGCCGGGGCACTGAAGCTTTCTTT. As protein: CASITPQGRGTEAFF.

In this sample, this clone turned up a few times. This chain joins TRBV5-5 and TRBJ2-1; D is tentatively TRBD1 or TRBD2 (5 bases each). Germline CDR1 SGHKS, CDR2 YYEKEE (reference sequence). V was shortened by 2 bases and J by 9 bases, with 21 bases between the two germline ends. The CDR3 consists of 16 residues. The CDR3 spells CASSFEAAGAASEQFF. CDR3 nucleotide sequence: TGTGCCAGCAGCTTTGAAGCGGCCGGGGCTGCTAGTGAGCAGTTCTTC.

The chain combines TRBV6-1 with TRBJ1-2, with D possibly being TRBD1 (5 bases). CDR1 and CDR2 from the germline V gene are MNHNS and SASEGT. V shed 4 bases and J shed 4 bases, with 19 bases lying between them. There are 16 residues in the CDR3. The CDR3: CASSAPPGANFYGYTF. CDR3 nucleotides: TGTGCCAGCAGTGCTCCCCCCGGGGCGAATTTCTATGGCTACACCTTC.

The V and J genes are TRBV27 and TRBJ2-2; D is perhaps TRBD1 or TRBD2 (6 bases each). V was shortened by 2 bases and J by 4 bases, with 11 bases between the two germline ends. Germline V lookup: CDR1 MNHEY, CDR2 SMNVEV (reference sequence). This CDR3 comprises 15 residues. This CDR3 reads CASSLNGGGTGELFF. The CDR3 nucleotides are TGTGCCAGCAGTTTAAATGGAGGGGGCACCGGGGAGCTGTTTTTT.

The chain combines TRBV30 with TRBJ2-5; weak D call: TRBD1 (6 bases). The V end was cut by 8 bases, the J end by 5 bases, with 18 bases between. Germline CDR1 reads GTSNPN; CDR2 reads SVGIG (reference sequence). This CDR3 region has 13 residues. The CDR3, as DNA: TGTGCCACAAAACTCAGGGGAAGGGAGACCCAGTACTTC. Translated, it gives CATKLRGRETQYF. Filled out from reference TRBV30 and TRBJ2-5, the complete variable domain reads SQTIHQWPATLVQPVGSPLSLECTVEGTSNPNLYWYRQAAGRGLQLLFYSVGIGQISSEVPQNLSASRPQDRQFILSSKKLLLSDSGFYLCATKLRGRETQYFGPGTRLLVL.

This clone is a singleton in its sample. In nucleotides, the CDR3 is TGTGCTAGTGGTTTGGTTGACGCCGGGGAGCTGTTTTTT. Protein product: CASGLVDAGELFF. The chain couples TRBV12-5 to TRBJ2-2; D call uncertain. Trimming pared 0 bases from V and 6 bases from J, leaving 5 bases between. Germline values: CDR1 LGHNT, CDR2 FRNRAP. This CDR3 has 13 amino acids.

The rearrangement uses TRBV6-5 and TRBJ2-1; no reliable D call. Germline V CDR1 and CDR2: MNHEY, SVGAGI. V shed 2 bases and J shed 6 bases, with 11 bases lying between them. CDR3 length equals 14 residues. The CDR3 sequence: CASSYTLYINEQFF. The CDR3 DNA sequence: TGTGCCAGCAGTTACACGCTTTACATCAATGAGCAGTTCTTC.

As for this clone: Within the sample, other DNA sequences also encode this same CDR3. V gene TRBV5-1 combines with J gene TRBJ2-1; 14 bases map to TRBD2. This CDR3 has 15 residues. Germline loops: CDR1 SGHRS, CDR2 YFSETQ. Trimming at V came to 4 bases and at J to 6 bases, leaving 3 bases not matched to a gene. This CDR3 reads CASSPGTSGSNEQFF. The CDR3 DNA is TGCGCCAGCAGCCCGGGGACTAGCGGGAGCAATGAGCAGTTCTTC.

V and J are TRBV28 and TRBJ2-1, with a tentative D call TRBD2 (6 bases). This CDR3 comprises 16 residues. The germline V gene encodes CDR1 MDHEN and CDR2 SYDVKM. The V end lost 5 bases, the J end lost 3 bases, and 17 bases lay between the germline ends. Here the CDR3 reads CASSGRDRPNYNEQFF. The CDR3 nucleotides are TGTGCCAGCAGTGGGCGGGACCGACCCAACTACAATGAGCAGTTCTTC.

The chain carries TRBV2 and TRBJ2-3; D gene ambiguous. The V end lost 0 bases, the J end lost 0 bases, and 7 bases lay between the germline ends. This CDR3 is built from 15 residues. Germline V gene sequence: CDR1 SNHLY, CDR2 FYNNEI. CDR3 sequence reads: CASSEAMDSTDTQYF. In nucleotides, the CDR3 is TGTGCCAGCAGTGAAGCAATGGACAGCACAGATACGCAGTATTTT. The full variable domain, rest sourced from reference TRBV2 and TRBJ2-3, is EPEVTQTPSHQVTQMGQEVILRCVPISNHLYFYWYRQILGQKVEFLVSFYNNEISEKSEIFDDQFSVERPDGSNFTLKIRSTKLEDSAMYFCASSEAMDSTDTQYFGPGTRLTVL.

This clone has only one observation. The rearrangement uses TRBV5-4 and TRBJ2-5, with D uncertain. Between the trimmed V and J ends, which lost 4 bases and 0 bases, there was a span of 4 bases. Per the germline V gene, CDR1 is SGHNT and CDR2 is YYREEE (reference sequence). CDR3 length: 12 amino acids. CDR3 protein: CASSPNQETQYF. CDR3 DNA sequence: TGTGCCAGCAGCCCGAACCAAGAGACCCAGTACTTC.

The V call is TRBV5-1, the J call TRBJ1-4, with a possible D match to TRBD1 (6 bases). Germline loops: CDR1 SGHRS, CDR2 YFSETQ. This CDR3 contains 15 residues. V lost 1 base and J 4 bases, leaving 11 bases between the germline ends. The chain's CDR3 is CASSLSGGVNEKLFF. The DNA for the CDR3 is TGCGCCAGCAGCTTGTCCGGGGGCGTTAATGAAAAACTGTTTTTT.